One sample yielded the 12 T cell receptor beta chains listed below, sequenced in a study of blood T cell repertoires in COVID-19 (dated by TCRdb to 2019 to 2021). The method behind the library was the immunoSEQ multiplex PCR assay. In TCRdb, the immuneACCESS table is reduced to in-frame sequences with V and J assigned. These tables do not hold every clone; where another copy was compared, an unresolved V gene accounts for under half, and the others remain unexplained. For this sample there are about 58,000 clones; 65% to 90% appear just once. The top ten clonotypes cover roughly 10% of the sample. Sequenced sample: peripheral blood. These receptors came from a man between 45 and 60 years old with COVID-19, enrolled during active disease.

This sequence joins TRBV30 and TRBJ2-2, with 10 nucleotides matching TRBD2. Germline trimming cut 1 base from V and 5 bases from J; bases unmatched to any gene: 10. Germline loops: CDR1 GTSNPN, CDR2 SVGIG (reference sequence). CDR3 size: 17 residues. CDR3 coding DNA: TGTGCCTGGAGTGGGCCCAGCGGGAGGGCCCGTACCGGGGAGCTGTTTTTT. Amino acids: CAWSGPSGRARTGELFF.

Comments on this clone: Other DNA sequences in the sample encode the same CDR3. The CDR3 is CASSQSGLAGNTDTQYF. The CDR3 DNA reads TGCGCCAGCAGCCAATCGGGACTAGCGGGCAACACAGATACGCAGTATTTT. V gene TRBV4-1 combines with J gene TRBJ2-3; 12 nucleotides agree with TRBD2. Germline trimming cut 2 bases from V and 2 bases from J; bases unmatched to any gene: 5. The V gene's germline CDR1 is MGHRA and CDR2 YSYEKL. This CDR3 is 17 amino acids long.

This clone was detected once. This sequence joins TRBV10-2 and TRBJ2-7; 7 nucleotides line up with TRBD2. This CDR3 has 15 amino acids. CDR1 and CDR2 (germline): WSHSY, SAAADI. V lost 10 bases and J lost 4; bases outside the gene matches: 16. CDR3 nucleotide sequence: TGCGCCACTTACTCGCGGGAGACCTCTACGTACGAGCAGTACTTC. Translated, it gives CATYSRETSTYEQYF.

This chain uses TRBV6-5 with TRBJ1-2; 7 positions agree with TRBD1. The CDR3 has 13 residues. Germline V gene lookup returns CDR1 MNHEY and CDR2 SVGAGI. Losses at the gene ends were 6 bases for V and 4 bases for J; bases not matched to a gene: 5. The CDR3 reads CASRPGTVYGYTF. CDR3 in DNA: TGTGCCAGCAGGCCCGGGACAGTCTATGGCTACACCTTC.

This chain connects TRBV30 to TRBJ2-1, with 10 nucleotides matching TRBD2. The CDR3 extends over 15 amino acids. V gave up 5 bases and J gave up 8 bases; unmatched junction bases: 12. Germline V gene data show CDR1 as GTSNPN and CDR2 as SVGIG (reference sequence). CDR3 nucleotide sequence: TGTGCCTGGGCCAAATCTAGCGGGAGCGGCTATGAGCAGTTCTTC. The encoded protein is CAWAKSSGSGYEQFF. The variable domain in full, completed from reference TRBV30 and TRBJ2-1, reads SQTIHQWPATLVQPVGSPLSLECTVEGTSNPNLYWYRQAAGRGLQLLFYSVGIGQISSEVPQNLSASRPQDRQFILSSKKLLLSDSGFYLCAWAKSSGSGYEQFFGPGTRLTVL.

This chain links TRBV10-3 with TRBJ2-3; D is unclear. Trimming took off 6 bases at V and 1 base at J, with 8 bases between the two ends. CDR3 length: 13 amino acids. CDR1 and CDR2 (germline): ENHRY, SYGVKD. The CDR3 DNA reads TGTGCCATCAGCTCCGGAGGCACAGATACGCAGTATTTT. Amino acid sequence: CAISSGGTDTQYF.

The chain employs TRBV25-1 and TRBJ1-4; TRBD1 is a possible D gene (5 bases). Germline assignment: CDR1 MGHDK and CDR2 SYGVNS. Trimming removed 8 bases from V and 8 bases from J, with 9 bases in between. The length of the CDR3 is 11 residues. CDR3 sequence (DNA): TGTGCCAGCCACGGGGGGGAAAAACTGTTTTTT. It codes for CASHGGEKLFF.

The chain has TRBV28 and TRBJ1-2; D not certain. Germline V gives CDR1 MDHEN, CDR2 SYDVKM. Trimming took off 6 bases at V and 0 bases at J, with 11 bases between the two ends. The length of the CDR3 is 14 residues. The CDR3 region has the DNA TGTGCCAGCAGGTCAGGTTCCCCTAACTATGGCTACACCTTC. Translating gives CASRSGSPNYGYTF.

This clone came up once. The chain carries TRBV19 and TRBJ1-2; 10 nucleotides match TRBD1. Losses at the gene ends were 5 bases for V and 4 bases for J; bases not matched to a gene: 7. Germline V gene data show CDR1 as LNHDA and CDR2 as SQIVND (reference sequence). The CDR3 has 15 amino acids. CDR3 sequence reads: CASSATGQGIYGYTF. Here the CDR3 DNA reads TGTGCCAGTAGTGCGACGGGACAGGGGATCTATGGCTACACCTTC.

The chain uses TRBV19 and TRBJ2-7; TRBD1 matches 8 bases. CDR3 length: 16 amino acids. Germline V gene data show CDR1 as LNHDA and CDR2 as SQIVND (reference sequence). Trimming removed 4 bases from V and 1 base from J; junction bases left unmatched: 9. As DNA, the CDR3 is TGTGCCAGTAGTAACCGACAGGGGAAAGGGTCCTACGAGCAGTACTTC. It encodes CASSNRQGKGSYEQYF.

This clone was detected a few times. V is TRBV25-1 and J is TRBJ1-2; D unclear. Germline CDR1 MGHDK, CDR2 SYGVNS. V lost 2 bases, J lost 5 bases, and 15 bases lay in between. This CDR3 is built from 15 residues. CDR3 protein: CASSELGGWKYGYTF. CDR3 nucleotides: TGTGCCAGCAGTGAACTAGGAGGATGGAAATATGGCTACACCTTC.

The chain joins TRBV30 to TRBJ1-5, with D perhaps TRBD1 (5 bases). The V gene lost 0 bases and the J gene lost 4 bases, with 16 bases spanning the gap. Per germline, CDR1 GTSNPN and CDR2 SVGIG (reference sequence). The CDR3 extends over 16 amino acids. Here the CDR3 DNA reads TGTGCCTGGAGTGTACTGGCAGGGAAGGGGAATCAGCCCCAGCATTTT. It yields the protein CAWSVLAGKGNQPQHF.